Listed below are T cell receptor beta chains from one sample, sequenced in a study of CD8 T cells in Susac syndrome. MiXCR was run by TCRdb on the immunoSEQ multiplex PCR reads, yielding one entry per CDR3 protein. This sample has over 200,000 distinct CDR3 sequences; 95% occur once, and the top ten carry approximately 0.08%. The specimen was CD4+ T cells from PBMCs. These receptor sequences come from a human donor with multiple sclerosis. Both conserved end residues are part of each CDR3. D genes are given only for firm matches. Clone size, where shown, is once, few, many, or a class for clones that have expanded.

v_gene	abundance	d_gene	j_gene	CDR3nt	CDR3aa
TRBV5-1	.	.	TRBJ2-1	TGCGCCAGCAGCTTGGTGGCGGTTGGCAATGAGCAGTTCTTC	CASSLVAVGNEQFF
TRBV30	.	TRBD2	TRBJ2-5	TGTGCCTGGAGTCGGGAGGACCAAGAGACCCAGTACTTC	CAWSREDQETQYF
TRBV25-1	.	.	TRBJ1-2	TGTGCCAGCAGTGTGCGAGGCTACACCTTC	CASSVRGYTF
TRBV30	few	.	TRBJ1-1	TGTGCCTGGAGTGTTAGAGTGAACACTGAAGCTTTCTTT	CAWSVRVNTEAFF
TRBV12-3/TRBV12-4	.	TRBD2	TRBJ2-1	TGTGCCAGCAGTTTCACCGGGACTAGCGGGGTAGAGCAGTTCTTC	CASSFTGTSGVEQFF
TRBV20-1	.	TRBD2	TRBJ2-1	TGCAGTGCTCCGGGGGGGGACAATGAGCAGTTCTTC	CSAPGGDNEQFF
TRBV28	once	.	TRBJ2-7	TGTGCCAGCTGGGGGTATCCCCACGAGCAGTACTTC	CASWGYPHEQYF
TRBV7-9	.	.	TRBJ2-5	TGTGCCAGCAGCCGGGACTCCGGCGGGGAGACCCAGTACTTC	CASSRDSGGETQYF
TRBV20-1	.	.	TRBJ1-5	TGCAGTGCTAGAGAGGACAGTGGCAATCAGCCCCAGCATTTT	CSAREDSGNQPQHF
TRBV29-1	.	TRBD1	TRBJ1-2	TGCAGCGTTCTCCCGGGACAGGGCTACACCTTC	CSVLPGQGYTF
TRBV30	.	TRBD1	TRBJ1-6	TGTGCCTGGAGTGGGACAGGGCGCGCACCCCTCCACTTT	CAWSGTGRAPLHF
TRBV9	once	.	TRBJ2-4	TGTGCCAGCAGAGGGGATACAAACATTCAGTACTTC	CASRGDTNIQYF
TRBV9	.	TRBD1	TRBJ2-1	TGTGCCAGCAGCCTCGGGGGACAGGGGGCCAATGAGCAGTTCTTC	CASSLGGQGANEQFF
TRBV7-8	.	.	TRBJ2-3	TGTGCCAGCAGCGACCGGATATCCGGGACACTTAGCACAGATACGCAGTATTTT	CASSDRISGTLSTDTQYF
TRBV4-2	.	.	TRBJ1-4	TGTGCCAGCAGCCAAGAATGGCGGATTAATGAAAAACTGTTTTTT	CASSQEWRINEKLFF
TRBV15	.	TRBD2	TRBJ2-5	TGTGCCACCAGTAGATCCGGGACTAGCGGGGGACAAGAGACCCAGTACTTC	CATSRSGTSGGQETQYF
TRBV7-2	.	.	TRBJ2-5	TGTGCCAGCAGCTTAGTGCGGGGGCCACAAGAGACCCAGTACTTC	CASSLVRGPQETQYF
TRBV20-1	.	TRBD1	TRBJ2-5	TGCAGTGCTAGACCCGGGACAGGGCAAGAGACCCAGTACTTC	CSARPGTGQETQYF
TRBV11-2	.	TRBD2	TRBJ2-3	TGTGCCAGCAGCTCGCTTTTCGGACTAGACACAGATACGCAGTATTTT	CASSSLFGLDTDTQYF
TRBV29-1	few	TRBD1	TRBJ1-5	TGCAGCGTTGCCACAGGGGGCTCTAATCAGCCCCAGCATTTT	CSVATGGSNQPQHF
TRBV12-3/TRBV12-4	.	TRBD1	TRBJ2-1	TGTGCCAGCAGTTTAGCGACAGGGGTTTACAATGAGCAGTTCTTC	CASSLATGVYNEQFF
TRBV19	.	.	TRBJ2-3	TGTGCCAGTAGTCCGGACTCCAGGGCAGATACGCAGTATTTT	CASSPDSRADTQYF
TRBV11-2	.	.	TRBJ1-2	TGTGCCAGCAGCTTAGAGGGATTTATCTATGGCTACACCTTC	CASSLEGFIYGYTF
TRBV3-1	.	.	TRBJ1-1	TGTGCCAGCAGCCTTCCCGGGACGGGGAACACTGAAGCTTTCTTT	CASSLPGTGNTEAFF
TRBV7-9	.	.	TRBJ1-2	TGTGCCAGCAGCCCCCTAGTGGACTATGGCTACACCTTC	CASSPLVDYGYTF
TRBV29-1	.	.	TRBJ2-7	TGCAGCGCTTCACTAGGACAGAGTTACGAGCAGTACTTC	CSASLGQSYEQYF
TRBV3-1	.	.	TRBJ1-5	TGTGCCAGCAGCCAAAACCAGGGACGTCAGCCCCAGCATTTT	CASSQNQGRQPQHF
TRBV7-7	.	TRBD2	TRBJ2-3	TGTGCTAGCAGCTCCGGGACTATCGCCGCAGATACGCAGTATTTT	CASSSGTIAADTQYF
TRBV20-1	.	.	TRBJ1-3	TGCAGTGCTAGAGATCTGGTCAAACCTGCACTCTCTGGAAACACCATATATTTT	CSARDLVKPALSGNTIYF
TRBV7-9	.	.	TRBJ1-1	TGTGCCAGCAGCCCGAATCCCCTGGCAGGGAACACTGAAGCTTTCTTT	CASSPNPLAGNTEAFF
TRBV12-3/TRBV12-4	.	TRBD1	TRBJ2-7	TGTGCCAGCAGGGCCTCAGGGGGCGAGCAGTACTTC	CASRASGGEQYF
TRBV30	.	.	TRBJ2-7	TGTGCCTGGATAGGACAGTCCTCCTACGAGCAGTACTTC	CAWIGQSSYEQYF
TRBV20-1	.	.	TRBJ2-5	TGCAGTGCTAGAGGTTGGCGGCCCCAAGAGACCCAGTACTTC	CSARGWRPQETQYF
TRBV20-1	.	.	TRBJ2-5	TGCAGTGCCGACGGGACCGGAGAGACCCAGTACTTC	CSADGTGETQYF
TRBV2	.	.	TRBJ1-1	TGTGCCAGCAGTGAAGCTTGGGGAGGGACTGAAGCTTTCTTT	CASSEAWGGTEAFF
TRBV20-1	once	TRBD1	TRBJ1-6	TGCAGTGCCCAAACAGGGGATTCACCCCTCCACTTT	CSAQTGDSPLHF
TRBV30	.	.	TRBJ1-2	TGTGCCTCCCCCCTCTCATGGGCGACCTACACCTTC	CASPLSWATYTF
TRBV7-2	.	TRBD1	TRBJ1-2	TGTGCCAGCAGACAATCGACAGGGGGCAGCTATGGCTACACCTTC	CASRQSTGGSYGYTF
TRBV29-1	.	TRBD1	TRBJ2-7	TGCAGCGTCCTCCGGGACAGGGCCTACGAGCAGTACTTC	CSVLRDRAYEQYF
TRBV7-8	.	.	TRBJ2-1	TGTGCCAGCAGCTCCAGGGACACTTCCTACAATGAGCAGTTCTTC	CASSSRDTSYNEQFF
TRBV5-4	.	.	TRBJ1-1	TGTGCCAGCACCCCCTGGGAGGGCACTGAAGCTTTCTTT	CASTPWEGTEAFF
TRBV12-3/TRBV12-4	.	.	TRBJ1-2	TGTGCCAGCAGTACAGGGCGTGGAAATGGCTACACCTTC	CASSTGRGNGYTF
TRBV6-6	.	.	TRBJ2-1	TGTGCCAGCAGTTACCCCCGGGGCCACAATGAGCAGTTCTTC	CASSYPRGHNEQFF
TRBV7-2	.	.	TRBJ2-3	TGTGCCAGCAGCTTGGGGGGAGCGCTTAGCACAGATACGCAGTATTTT	CASSLGGALSTDTQYF
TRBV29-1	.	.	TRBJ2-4	TGCAGCGTTGTGTCCGGGGGCAAGGCCAAAAACATTCAGTACTTC	CSVVSGGKAKNIQYF
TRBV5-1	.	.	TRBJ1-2	TGCGCCAGCAGCTCAACAGGTTCTCCCTATGGCTACACCTTC	CASSSTGSPYGYTF
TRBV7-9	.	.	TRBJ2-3	TGTGCCAGCAGCTTCGGCGGACGGAAGACAGATACGCAGTATTTT	CASSFGGRKTDTQYF
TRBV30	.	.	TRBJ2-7	TGTGCCTGGAGTAGGGGACGGCCCTACGAGCAGTACTTC	CAWSRGRPYEQYF
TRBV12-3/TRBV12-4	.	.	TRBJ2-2	TGTGCCAGCAGTTCTGGACGAGTCGCGAACACCGGGGAGCTGTTTTTT	CASSSGRVANTGELFF
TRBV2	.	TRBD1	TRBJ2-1	TGTGCCAGTTTGCAGGGGGCGCCGGCCAATGAGCAGTTCTTC	CASLQGAPANEQFF
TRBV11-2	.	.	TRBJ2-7	TGTGCCAGCAGCTTAGATAACCTCGGGAAGTACTTC	CASSLDNLGKYF
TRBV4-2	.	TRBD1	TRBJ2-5	TGTGCCAGCAGCCAAGGTCCCGGGACAGGAGAAGAGACCCAGTACTTC	CASSQGPGTGEETQYF
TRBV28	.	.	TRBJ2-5	TGTGCCAGCAGTTCTGGACAGACCCCGGAGACCCAGTACTTC	CASSSGQTPETQYF